This TCR beta chain was profiled in a study of shared T cell receptors in the human thymus. Germline CDR1 and CDR2: LNHDA and SQIVND (reference sequence). The CDR3 is made up of 14 amino acids. J gave up 4 bases and V 4 bases, and 6 bases lay outside the gene matches. Assay used: immunoSEQ multiplex PCR; TCRdb lists only in-frame clones, some missing. The sample has 630,000 or so clones; around 87% are singletons. The same data also went into a second study, on human thymus T cells. That source adds: Corrective cardiac surgery supplied the resected thymus tissue. A high degree of thymic repertoire overlap among unrelated individuals was reported in related research.

The chain combines TRBV19 with TRBJ2-7, with TRBD2 identical over 8 bases. The sequenced sample consisted of thymocytes. The source is a boy in the first two years of life with a congenital heart defect. CDR3 sequence (DNA): TGTGCCAGTAGTAAGGGACTAGATTTGTACGAGCAGTACTTC. Translating it yields CASSKGLDLYEQYF.